This is a list of T cell receptor beta chains from one sample in a study of cytomegalovirus exposure and HLA in healthy donors. Here immunoSEQ multiplex PCR was the method, and the copy in TCRdb shows in-frame clones only, minus some. The table records 98,000 or so clones, roughly 95% of them present only once. The specimen was PBMCs. These receptors all stem from a woman aged 18-30 years in good health and CMV-seronegative. The CDR3 runs from the conserved cysteine through the conserved F or W. D genes are given only for firm matches. Size is omitted from some rows. Given values are once, few, many or a class for expanded clones.

V gene	clone size	J gene	D gene	CDR3 DNA	CDR3 protein
TRBV9	NA	TRBJ2-7	TRBD2	TGTGCCAGCAGCAAAGCGGGGGATCGCTACGAGCAGTACTTC	CASSKAGDRYEQYF
TRBV7-2	NA	TRBJ2-3	NA	TGTGCCAGCAGCCGTCGACTAGGGGTCGATACGCAGTATTTT	CASSRRLGVDTQYF
TRBV4-3	NA	TRBJ2-6	NA	TGCGCCAGCAGCCACCGGCGGGGAACCTCTGGGGCCAACGTCCTGACTTTC	CASSHRRGTSGANVLTF
TRBV6-5	few	TRBJ2-5	TRBD1	TGTGCCAGGGAACGGGACAGGATCCAAGAGACCCAGTACTTC	CARERDRIQETQYF
TRBV10-3	NA	TRBJ1-2	NA	TGTGCCATCAGAGCACAGGATTCCTATGGCTACACCTTC	CAIRAQDSYGYTF
TRBV15	NA	TRBJ2-2	NA	TGTGCCACCAGCAGAGATATCACCAGGCCCAACACCGGGGAGCTGTTTTTT	CATSRDITRPNTGELFF
TRBV5-1	NA	TRBJ2-3	NA	TGCGCCAGCAGCTTGGGGACTAGCACAGATACGCAGTATTTT	CASSLGTSTDTQYF
TRBV6-1	NA	TRBJ1-3	NA	TGTGCCAGCAGTGAATTCCCGCCCCGGACAGTCTACTCTGGAAACACCATATATTTT	CASSEFPPRTVYSGNTIYF
TRBV7-3	NA	TRBJ2-1	NA	TGTGCCAGCAGCTCAGGGGATGAGCAGTTCTTC	CASSSGDEQFF
TRBV11-3	NA	TRBJ1-1	NA	TGTGCCAGCAGCGGGGGGACCATGAACACTGAAGCTTTCTTT	CASSGGTMNTEAFF
TRBV28	NA	TRBJ1-3	NA	TGTGCCAGCAGTCGACATAACTCTGGAAACACCATATATTTT	CASSRHNSGNTIYF
TRBV9	NA	TRBJ2-1	TRBD2	TGTGCCAGCAGCCCTCAGCGGGGGGGCCATAGGGTCTACAATGAGCAGTTCTTC	CASSPQRGGHRVYNEQFF
TRBV6-1	NA	TRBJ1-5	NA	TGTGCCACTGAGACAGGCAGTGATCAGCCCCAGCATTTT	CATETGSDQPQHF
TRBV7-3	NA	TRBJ2-3	TRBD2	TGTGCCAGCAGTACTAGCGGGGGAGCTGATACGCAGTATTTT	CASSTSGGADTQYF
TRBV11-2	NA	TRBJ1-6	NA	TGTGCCAGCAGCTTACCAGGGATTCCCCCCCTCCACTTT	CASSLPGIPPLHF
TRBV6-1	NA	TRBJ1-5	NA	TGTGCCAGCACCCGACAGGACTATCAGCCCCAGCATTTT	CASTRQDYQPQHF
TRBV11-2	NA	TRBJ2-7	TRBD1	TGTGCCAGCAGATTCTCCGGGACAGGGCTCGAGCAGTACTTC	CASRFSGTGLEQYF
TRBV7-9	NA	TRBJ1-2	NA	TGTGCCAGCAGCTTAGGTGACAGATATGGCTACACCTTC	CASSLGDRYGYTF
TRBV6-1	NA	TRBJ2-3	TRBD2	TGTGCCAGCAGTGAAATTGAGCGGGGGGGCACAGATACGCAGTATTTT	CASSEIERGGTDTQYF
TRBV27	NA	TRBJ2-7	TRBD1	TGTGCCAGCAGTTTAACCTCGGGACAGAACTACGAGCAGTACTTC	CASSLTSGQNYEQYF
TRBV4-1	NA	TRBJ2-5	TRBD2	TGCGCCAGCAGCCAGAACCCGGGACTAGCGGGGCTCTGGGGACAAGAGACCCAGTACTTC	CASSQNPGLAGLWGQETQYF
TRBV28	once	TRBJ1-2	TRBD1	TGTGCCAGCAAACGGGACAGCACCCATGGCTACACCTTC	CASKRDSTHGYTF
TRBV12-5	NA	TRBJ2-3	TRBD2	TGTGCTAGTGGCCGGGGGGACGGATCACCATCTCCCTACACAGATACGCAGTATTTT	CASGRGDGSPSPYTDTQYF
TRBV30	once	TRBJ1-4	NA	TGTGCCTGGTTGTCGGACCGGGGTGAAAAACTGTTTTTT	CAWLSDRGEKLFF
TRBV29-1	NA	TRBJ2-1	TRBD1	TGCAGCGTTGAAGGCAGGGGGCCTCTTCCATGGCATGAGCAGTTCTTC	CSVEGRGPLPWHEQFF
TRBV28	NA	TRBJ2-2	TRBD2	TGTGCCACTCACTCGGGACTAGCGGGGGGGCCGAACACCGGGGAGCTGTTTTTT	CATHSGLAGGPNTGELFF
TRBV6-5	NA	TRBJ1-1	TRBD1	TGTGCCAGCAGTAAGGACAGGGGGGATAGCACTGAAGCTTTCTTT	CASSKDRGDSTEAFF
TRBV27	NA	TRBJ1-1	NA	TGTGCCAGCAGTTTGGGGGGGGGCACTGAAGCTTTCTTT	CASSLGGGTEAFF
TRBV5-1	NA	TRBJ2-2	TRBD1	TGCGCCAGCAGCTTGGCCCCGGGACAGGCGAACACCGGGGAGCTGTTTTTT	CASSLAPGQANTGELFF
TRBV5-1	NA	TRBJ1-2	NA	TGCGCCAGCAGCTTGGGGGGGGTTAACTATGGCTACACCTTC	CASSLGGVNYGYTF
TRBV5-6	NA	TRBJ2-7	TRBD1	TGTGCCAGCAGCCCAACCGGGACAGAAGTCTCCTACGAGCAGTACTTC	CASSPTGTEVSYEQYF
TRBV7-9	NA	TRBJ1-4	TRBD1	TGTGCCAGCAGCTTTGGACAGGGGATTGAAAAACTGTTTTTT	CASSFGQGIEKLFF
TRBV7-3	NA	TRBJ1-1	NA	TGTGCCAGCAGCTCGACAGAGAACTACACTGAAGCTTTCTTT	CASSSTENYTEAFF
TRBV30	once	TRBJ2-4	NA	TGTGCCTGGAGTGTATCGTACACAGGAGTAGCCAAAAACATTCAGTACTTC	CAWSVSYTGVAKNIQYF
TRBV4-1	NA	TRBJ1-3	NA	TGCGCCAGCAGCCAAGAGGGGGCAGACAACACCATATATTTT	CASSQEGADNTIYF
TRBV6-5	NA	TRBJ1-1	NA	TGTGCCAGCAGTCCAACAGGGCGGAACACTGAAGCTTTCTTT	CASSPTGRNTEAFF
TRBV19	NA	TRBJ2-1	TRBD2	TGTGCCAGTAGCCTAGCGGGGGTGCTCTACAATGAGCAGTTCTTC	CASSLAGVLYNEQFF
TRBV7-9	NA	TRBJ1-1	NA	TGTGCCAGCAGCTTAATTCACAAGAACACTGAAGCTTTCTTT	CASSLIHKNTEAFF
TRBV15	NA	TRBJ2-7	TRBD1	TGTGCCACCAGCTTTCATTCCGGGACAGGGGGCTACGAGCAGTACTTC	CATSFHSGTGGYEQYF
TRBV15	NA	TRBJ2-2	TRBD2	TGTGCCACCAGCAGAAAAACCCTCGGACTAGCGGGGGGAGGGACCGGGGAGCTGTTTTTT	CATSRKTLGLAGGGTGELFF